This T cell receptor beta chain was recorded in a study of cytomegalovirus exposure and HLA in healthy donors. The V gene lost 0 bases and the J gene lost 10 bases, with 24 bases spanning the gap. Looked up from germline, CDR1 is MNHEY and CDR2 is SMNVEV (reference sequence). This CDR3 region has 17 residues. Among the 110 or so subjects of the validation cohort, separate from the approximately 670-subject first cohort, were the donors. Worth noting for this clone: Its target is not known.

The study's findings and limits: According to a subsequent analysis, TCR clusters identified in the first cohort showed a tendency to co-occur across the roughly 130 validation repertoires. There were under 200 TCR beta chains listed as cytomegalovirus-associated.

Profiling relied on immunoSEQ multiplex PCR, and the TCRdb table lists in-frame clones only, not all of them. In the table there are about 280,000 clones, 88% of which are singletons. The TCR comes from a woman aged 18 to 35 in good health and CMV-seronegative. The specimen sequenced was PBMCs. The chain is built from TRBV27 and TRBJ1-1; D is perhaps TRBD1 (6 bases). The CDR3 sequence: CASSLSPTGFGSGAAFF. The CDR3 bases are TGTGCCAGCAGTTTATCCCCCACAGGGTTCGGGTCGGGCGCAGCTTTCTTT.